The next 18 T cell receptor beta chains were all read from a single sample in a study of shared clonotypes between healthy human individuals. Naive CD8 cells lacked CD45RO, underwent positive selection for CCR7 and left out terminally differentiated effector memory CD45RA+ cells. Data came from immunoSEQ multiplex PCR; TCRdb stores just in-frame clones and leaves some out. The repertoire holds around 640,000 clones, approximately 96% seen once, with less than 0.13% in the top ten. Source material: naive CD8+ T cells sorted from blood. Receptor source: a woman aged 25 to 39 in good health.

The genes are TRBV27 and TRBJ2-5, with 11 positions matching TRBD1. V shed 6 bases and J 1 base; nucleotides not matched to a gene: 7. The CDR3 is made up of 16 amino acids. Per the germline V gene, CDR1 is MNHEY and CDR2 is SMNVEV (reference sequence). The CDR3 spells CASRMTGTGGQETQYF. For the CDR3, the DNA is TGTGCCAGCAGGATGACCGGGACAGGGGGCCAAGAGACCCAGTACTTC.

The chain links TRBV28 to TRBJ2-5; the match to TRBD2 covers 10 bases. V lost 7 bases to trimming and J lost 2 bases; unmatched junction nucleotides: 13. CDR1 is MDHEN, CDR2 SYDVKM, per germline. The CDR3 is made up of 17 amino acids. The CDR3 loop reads CASTLGGTSGTQETQYF. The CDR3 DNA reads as TGTGCCAGCACCCTCGGGGGAACTAGCGGGACTCAAGAGACCCAGTACTTC.

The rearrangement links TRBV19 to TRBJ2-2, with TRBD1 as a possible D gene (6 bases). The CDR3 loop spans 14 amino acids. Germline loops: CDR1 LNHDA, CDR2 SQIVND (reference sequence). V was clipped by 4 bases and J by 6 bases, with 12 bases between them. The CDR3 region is CASSSRQAAGELFF. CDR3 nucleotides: TGTGCCAGTAGTAGCCGACAGGCGGCCGGGGAGCTGTTTTTT.

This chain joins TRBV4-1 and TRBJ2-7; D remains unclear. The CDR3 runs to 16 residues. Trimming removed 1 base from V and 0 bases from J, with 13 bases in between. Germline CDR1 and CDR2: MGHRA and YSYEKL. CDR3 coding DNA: TGCGCCAGCAGCCAAGGGGTCTCGTCCTCCTCCTACGAGCAGTACTTC. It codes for CASSQGVSSSSYEQYF.

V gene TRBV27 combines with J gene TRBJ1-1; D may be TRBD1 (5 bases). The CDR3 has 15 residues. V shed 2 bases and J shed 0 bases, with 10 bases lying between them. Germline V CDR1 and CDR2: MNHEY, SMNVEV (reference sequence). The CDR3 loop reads CASSLGTDLNTEAFF. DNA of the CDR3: TGTGCCAGCAGTTTAGGGACCGATCTGAACACTGAAGCTTTCTTT.

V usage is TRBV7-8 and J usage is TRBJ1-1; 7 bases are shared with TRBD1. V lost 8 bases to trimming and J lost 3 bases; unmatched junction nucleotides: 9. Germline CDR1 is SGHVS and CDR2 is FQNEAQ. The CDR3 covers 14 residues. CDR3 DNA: TGTGCCAGCGGACTAGACAGGGTTTACACTGAAGCTTTCTTT. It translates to CASGLDRVYTEAFF. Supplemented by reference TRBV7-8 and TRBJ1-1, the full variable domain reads GAGVSQSPRYKVAKRGQDVALRCDPISGHVSLFWYQQALGQGPEFLTYFQNEAQLDKSGLPSDRFFAERPEGSVSTLKIQRTQQEDSAVYLCASGLDRVYTEAFFGQGTRLTVV.

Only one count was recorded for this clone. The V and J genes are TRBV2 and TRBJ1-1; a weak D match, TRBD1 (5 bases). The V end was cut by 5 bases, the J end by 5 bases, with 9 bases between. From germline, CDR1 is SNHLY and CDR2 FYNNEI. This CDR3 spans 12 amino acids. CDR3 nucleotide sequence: TGTGCCAGCAGTCCCGGGGGGACTGAAGCTTTCTTT. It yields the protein CASSPGGTEAFF.

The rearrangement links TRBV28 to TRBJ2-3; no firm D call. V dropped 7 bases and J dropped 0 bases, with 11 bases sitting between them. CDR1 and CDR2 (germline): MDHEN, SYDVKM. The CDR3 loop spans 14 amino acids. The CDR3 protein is CASIGTSSTDTQYF. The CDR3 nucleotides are TGTGCCAGCATCGGCACATCTAGCACAGATACGCAGTATTTT.

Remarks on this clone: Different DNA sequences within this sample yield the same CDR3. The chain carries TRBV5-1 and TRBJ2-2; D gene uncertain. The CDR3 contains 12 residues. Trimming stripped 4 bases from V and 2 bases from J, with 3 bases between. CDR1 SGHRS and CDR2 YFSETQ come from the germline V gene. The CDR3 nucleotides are TGCGCCAGCAGCCTAAACACCGGGGAGCTGTTTTTT. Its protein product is CASSLNTGELFF.

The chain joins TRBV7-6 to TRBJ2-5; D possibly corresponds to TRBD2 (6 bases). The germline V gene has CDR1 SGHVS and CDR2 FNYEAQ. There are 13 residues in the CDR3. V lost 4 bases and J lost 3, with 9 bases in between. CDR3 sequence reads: CASSSTREETQYF. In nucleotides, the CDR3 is TGTGCCAGCAGCTCGACTAGAGAAGAGACCCAGTACTTC.

The CDR3 DNA follows: TGTGCCAGCAGCCCAGAAGCAGGGACCCCGACCGGGGCCAACGTCCTGACTTTC. Residues: CASSPEAGTPTGANVLTF. The chain combines TRBV5-5 with TRBJ2-6; D could derive from TRBD1 or TRBD2 (5 bases each). The germline V gene has CDR1 SGHKS and CDR2 YYEKEE (reference sequence). Trimming took off 4 bases at V and 4 bases at J, with 21 bases between the two ends. This CDR3 is built from 18 residues.

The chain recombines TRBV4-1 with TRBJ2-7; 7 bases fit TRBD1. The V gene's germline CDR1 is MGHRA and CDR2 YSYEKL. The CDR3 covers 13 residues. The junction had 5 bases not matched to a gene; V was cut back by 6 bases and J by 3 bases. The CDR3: CASRSRDSYEQYF. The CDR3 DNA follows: TGCGCCAGCAGGTCTCGGGACAGCTACGAGCAGTACTTC.

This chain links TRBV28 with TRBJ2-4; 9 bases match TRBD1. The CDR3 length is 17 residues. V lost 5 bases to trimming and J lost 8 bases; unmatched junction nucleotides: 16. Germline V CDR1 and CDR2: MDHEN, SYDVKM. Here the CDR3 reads CASSPGQGYTRSDIQYF. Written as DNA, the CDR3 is TGTGCCAGCAGTCCGGGACAGGGATACACGCGTTCGGACATTCAGTACTTC.

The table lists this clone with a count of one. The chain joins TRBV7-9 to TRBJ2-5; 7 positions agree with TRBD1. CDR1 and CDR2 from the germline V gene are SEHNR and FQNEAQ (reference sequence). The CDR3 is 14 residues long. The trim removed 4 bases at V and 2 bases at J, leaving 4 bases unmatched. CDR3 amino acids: CASSSGQVQETQYF. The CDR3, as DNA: TGTGCCAGCAGCTCCGGACAGGTTCAAGAGACCCAGTACTTC.

The CDR3 nucleotides read TGTGCCAGCAGTGACTATTCGGGGCGGAGCTCCTACGAGCAGTACTTC. It specifies CASSDYSGRSSYEQYF. The genes are TRBV2 and TRBJ2-7, with D tentatively TRBD1 or TRBD2 (5 bases each). There are 16 residues in the CDR3. From germline, CDR1 is SNHLY and CDR2 FYNNEI. V dropped 3 bases and J dropped 0 bases, with 15 bases sitting between them.

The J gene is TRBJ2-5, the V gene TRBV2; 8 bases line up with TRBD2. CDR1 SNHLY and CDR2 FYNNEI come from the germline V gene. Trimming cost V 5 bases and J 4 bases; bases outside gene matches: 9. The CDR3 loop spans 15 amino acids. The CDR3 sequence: CASSLPGLVVETQYF. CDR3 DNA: TGTGCCAGCAGTCTACCGGGACTAGTGGTAGAGACCCAGTACTTC. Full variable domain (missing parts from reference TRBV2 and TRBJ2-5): EPEVTQTPSHQVTQMGQEVILRCVPISNHLYFYWYRQILGQKVEFLVSFYNNEISEKSEIFDDQFSVERPDGSNFTLKIRSTKLEDSAMYFCASSLPGLVVETQYFGPGTRLLVL.

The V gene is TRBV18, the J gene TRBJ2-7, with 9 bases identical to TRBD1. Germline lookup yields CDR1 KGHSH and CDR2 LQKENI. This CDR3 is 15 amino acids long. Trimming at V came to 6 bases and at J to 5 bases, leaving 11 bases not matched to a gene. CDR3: CASSDRDRVYNEQYF. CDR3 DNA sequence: TGTGCCAGCTCGGACCGGGACAGGGTTTACAACGAGCAGTACTTC.

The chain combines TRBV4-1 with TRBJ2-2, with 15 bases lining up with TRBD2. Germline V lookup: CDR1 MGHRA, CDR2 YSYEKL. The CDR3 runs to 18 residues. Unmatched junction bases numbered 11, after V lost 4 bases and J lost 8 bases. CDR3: CASSPRTSGRAGEGELFF. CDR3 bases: TGCGCCAGCAGCCCCCGGACTAGCGGGAGGGCAGGAGAAGGGGAGCTGTTTTTT.